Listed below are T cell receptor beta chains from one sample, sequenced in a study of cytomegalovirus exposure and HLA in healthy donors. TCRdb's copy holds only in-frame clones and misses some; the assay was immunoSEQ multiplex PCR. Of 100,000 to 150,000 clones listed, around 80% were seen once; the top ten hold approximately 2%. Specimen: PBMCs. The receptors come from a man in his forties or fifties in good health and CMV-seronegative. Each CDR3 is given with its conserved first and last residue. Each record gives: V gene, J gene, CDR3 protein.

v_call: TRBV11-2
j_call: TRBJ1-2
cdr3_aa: CASSLGGGGYTF

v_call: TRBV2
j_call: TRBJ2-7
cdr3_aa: CASGQTGYEQYF

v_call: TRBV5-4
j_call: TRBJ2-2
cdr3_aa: CASSLVRGIDTGELFF

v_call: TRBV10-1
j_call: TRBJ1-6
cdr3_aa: CASTQDGNSPLHF

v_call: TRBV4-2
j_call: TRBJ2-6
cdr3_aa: CASSQPDSGGANVLTF

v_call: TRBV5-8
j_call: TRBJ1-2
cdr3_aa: CASSLGPGKPNYGYTF

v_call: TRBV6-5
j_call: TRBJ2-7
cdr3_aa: CASSYGGGSYEQYF

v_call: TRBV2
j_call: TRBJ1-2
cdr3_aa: CARTGERNGVGYTF

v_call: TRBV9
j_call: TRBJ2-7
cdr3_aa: CASSVGPGTGFYEQYF

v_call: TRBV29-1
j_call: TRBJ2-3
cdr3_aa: CSVDYGSTDTQYF

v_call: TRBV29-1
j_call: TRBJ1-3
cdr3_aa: CSVVLDITSGNTIYF

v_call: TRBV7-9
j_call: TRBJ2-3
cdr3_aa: CASSLADRGETDTQYF

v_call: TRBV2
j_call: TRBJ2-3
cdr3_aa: CASSEMGQTTDTQYF

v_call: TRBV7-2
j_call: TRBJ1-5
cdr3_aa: CASSLGQRNQPQHF

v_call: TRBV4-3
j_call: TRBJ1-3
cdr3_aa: CASSHAIQGFKNTIYF

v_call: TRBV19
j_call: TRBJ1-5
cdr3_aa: CASSSGTGTFQPQHF

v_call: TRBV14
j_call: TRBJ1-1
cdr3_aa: CASSQFLVSDTEAFF

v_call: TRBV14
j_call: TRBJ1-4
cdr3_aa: CASSHAQGGSEKLFF

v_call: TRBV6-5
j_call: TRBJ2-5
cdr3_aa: CASTRDSQETQYF

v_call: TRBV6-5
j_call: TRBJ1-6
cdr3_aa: CASRHGQRDSPLHF

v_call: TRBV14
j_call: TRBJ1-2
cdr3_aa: CASTPIGRGHGYTF